This section outlines one TCR beta chain sequence together with its context. Its target is unknown. The sample belongs to a study of T cell responses to AZD1222 COVID-19 vaccine. Study observations and caveats: There were mostly white British donors and more females than males, and clonal diversity was possibly underestimated.

Produced via immunoSEQ multiplex PCR; TCRdb's table is partial and in-frame only. The data contain tens of thousands of clones, 75% to 85% of them singletons. Per germline, CDR1 SEHNR and CDR2 FQNEAQ (reference sequence). Deletions cut 5 bases from V and 9 bases from J, with 11 bases between. CDR3 size: 13 residues. Sequenced here: peripheral blood, sampled on day 0 of AZD1222 vaccination. The genes are TRBV7-9 and TRBJ1-6, with D unresolved. The sequence derives from an adult in good health. CDR3 sequence (DNA): TGTGCCAGCAGCCCGCCGTTGGGTTCACCCCTCCACTTT. This encodes CASSPPLGSPLHF. Combining the CDR3 with reference TRBV7-9 and TRBJ1-6 gives the whole variable domain DTGVSQNPRHKITKRGQNVTFRCDPISEHNRLYWYRQTLGQGPEFLTYFQNEAQLEKSRLLSDRFSAERPKGSFSTLEIQRTEQGDSAMYLCASSPPLGSPLHFGNGTRLTVT.